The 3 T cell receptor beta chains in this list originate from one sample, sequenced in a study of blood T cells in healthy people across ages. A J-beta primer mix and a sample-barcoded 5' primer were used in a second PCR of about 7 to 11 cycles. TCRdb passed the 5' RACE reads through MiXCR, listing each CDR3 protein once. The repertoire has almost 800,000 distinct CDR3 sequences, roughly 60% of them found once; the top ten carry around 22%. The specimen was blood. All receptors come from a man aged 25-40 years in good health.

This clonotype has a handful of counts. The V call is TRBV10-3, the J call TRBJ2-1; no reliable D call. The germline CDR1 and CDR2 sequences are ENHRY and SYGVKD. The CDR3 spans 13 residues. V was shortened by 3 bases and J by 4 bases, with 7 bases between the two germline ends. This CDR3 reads CAISDRPYNEQFF. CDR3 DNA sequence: TGTGCCATCAGTGACAGGCCATACAATGAGCAGTTCTTC.

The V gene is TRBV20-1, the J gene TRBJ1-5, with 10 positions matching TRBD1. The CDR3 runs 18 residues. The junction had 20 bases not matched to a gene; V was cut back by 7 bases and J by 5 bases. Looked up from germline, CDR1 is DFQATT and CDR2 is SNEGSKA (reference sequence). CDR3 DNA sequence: TGCAGTGTTCCATACAGTTCGTTCGGGACAGGGGAATATCAGCCCCAGCATTTT. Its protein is CSVPYSSFGTGEYQPQHF.

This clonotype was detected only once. As DNA, the CDR3 is TGCAGCGCCGGGACAGGGGGCCAGACCCAGTACTTC. As protein: CSAGTGGQTQYF. The rearrangement joins TRBV29-1 to TRBJ2-4; the match to TRBD1 covers 12 bases. Gene TRBJ2-5 matches the end of the DNA better, so the J call may be wrong. The germline gives CDR1 SQVTM, CDR2 ANQGSEA. This CDR3 has 12 residues.